The 2 T cell receptor beta chains presented below share a single source sample, sequenced in a study of graft-versus-host responses after intestinal transplantation. Assay: immunoSEQ multiplex PCR; the TCRdb copy retains only in-frame clones and omits some. Among 40,000 to 55,000 clones listed, around 90% were seen once. The sample here was PBMCs, taken 524 days after transplant. These receptors were taken from a human patient who received an intestinal transplant, so some T cells may come from the graft donor.

The chain uses TRBV7-3 and TRBJ1-2; tentatively, D is TRBD1 (5 bases). Germline CDR1 and CDR2: SGHTA and FQGTGA. This CDR3 contains 13 residues. Trimming stripped 3 bases from V and 3 bases from J, with 8 bases between. DNA for the CDR3: TGTGCCAGCAGCTTGGGGGGAGACTATGGCTACACCTTC. Its translation is CASSLGGDYGYTF.

This clone was counted a single time. The chain is built from TRBV5-1 and TRBJ2-7; 10 bases agree with TRBD2. The CDR3 spans 15 residues. The V gene end was trimmed by 4 bases and the J gene end by 0 bases; junction bases not matched to a gene: 4. The germline gives CDR1 SGHRS, CDR2 YFSETQ. The CDR3 coding sequence is TGCGCCAGCAGCGTCAGCGGGAGGGCCTCCTACGAGCAGTACTTC. It is translated as CASSVSGRASYEQYF.